Included here is one T cell receptor beta chain sequence, with context. Its antigen is not known. This record belongs to a study of resident and recirculating memory T cells in vitiligo. Study-wide context: Shave-biopsy epidermis from lesional and nonlesional skin was sequenced alongside PBMCs.

V lost 2 bases, J lost 2 bases, and 9 bases lay in between. The germline V gene encodes CDR1 SGHRS and CDR2 YFSETQ. This CDR3 is 14 amino acids long. Study-wide results and caveats: No single dominant TCR clone appeared; lesion clonality varied.

Only in-frame clones appear in the TCRdb table, and some are missing; sequencing was by immunoSEQ multiplex PCR. This table has fewer than 85,000 clones, 92% appearing once. The genes are TRBV5-1 and TRBJ2-3; TRBD2 might be the D (5 bases). The sequencing input was blood. This clonotype was sampled from a male donor with vitiligo. CDR3 amino acids: CASSFEGTTDTQYF. The CDR3 DNA reads as TGCGCCAGCAGCTTCGAGGGAACCACAGATACGCAGTATTTT.